The 2 T cell receptor beta chains below were found in one sample sequenced in a study of T cells in Graves' hyperthyroidism and ophthalmopathy. The investigators amplified TCR beta CDR3 regions from RNA transcripts. HTBI primers were used for first-round RT-PCR of the TCR CDR3. Using its own MiXCR run on the multiplex PCR reads, TCRdb lists one record per CDR3 protein. This repertoire shows around 700,000 distinct CDR3 sequences, approximately 40% found once; its top ten account for around a third. Sequenced: blood. All receptors come from a woman aged 40 to 55 with Graves' hyperthyroidism.

This clonotype was seen repeatedly, ten times or more. V is TRBV20-1 and J is TRBJ1-2; no clear D gene. The V gene lost 5 bases and the J gene lost 7 bases, with 14 bases spanning the gap. This CDR3 region has 12 residues. Germline CDR1 is DFQATT and CDR2 is SNEGSKA (reference sequence). CDR3 loop: CSASEYLGGYTF. The CDR3 DNA reads TGCAGTGCTTCCGAGTATTTGGGTGGCTACACCTTC.

This clonotype appeared a few times. The chain joins TRBV19 to TRBJ1-5; 7 nucleotides line up with TRBD1. CDR1 LNHDA and CDR2 SQIVND come from the germline V gene (reference sequence). The length of the CDR3 is 14 residues. V was clipped by 8 bases and J by 6 bases; unmatched bases: 10. The CDR3 nucleotides are TGTGCCAGTCAAGGCCAGCGACAGGGTCAGCCCCAGCATTTT. This codes for CASQGQRQGQPQHF. Combining the CDR3 with reference TRBV19 and TRBJ1-5 gives the whole variable domain DGGITQSPKYLFRKEGQNVTLSCEQNLNHDAMYWYRQDPGQGLRLIYYSQIVNDFQKGDIAEGYSVSREKKESFPLTVTSAQKNPTAFYLCASQGQRQGQPQHFGDGTRLSIL.